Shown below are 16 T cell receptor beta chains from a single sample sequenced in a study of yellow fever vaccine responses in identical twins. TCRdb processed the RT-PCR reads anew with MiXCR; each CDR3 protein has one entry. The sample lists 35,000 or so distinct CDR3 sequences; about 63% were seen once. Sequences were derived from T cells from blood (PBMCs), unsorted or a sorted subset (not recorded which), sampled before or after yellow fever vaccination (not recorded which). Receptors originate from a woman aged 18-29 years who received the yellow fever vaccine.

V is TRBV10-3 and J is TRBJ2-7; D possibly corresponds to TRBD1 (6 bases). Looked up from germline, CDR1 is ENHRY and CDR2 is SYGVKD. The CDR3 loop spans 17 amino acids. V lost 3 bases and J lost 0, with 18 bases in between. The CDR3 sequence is CAISEQYRTDSSYEQYV. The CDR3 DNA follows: TGTGCCATCAGTGAACAGTACCGGACAGATAGCTCCTACGAGCAGTACGTC.

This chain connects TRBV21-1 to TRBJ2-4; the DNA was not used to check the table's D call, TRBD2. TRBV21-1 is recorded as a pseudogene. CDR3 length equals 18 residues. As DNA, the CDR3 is TGTGCCAGCAGCCCAGGTGACTACGTGGATTTGGCCAAAAACATTCAGTACTTC. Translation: CASSPGDYVDLAKNIQYF.

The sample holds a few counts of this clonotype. Written as DNA, the CDR3 is TGTGCCACCAGCGGGGATAAAGGAAATACGCAGTATTTT. Translation gives CATSGDKGNTQYF. This chain joins TRBV15 and TRBJ2-3; D call uncertain. V was pared by 5 bases and J by 7 bases, with 13 bases between. The germline V gene has CDR1 LNHNV and CDR2 YYDKDF (reference sequence). CDR3 length: 13 residues.

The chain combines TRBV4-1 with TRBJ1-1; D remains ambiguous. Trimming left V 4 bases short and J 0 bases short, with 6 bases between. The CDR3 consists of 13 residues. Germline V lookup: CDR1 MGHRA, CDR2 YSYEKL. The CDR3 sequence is CASSLTVNTEAFF. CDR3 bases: TGCGCCAGCAGCCTGACCGTGAACACTGAAGCTTTCTTT.

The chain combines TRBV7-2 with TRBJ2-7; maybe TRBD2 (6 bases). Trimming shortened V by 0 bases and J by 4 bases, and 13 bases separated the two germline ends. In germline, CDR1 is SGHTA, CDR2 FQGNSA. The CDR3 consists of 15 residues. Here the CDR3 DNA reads TGTGCCAGCAGCTTAGCGGATCTAGCGCAGTACGAGCAGTACTTC. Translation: CASSLADLAQYEQYF.

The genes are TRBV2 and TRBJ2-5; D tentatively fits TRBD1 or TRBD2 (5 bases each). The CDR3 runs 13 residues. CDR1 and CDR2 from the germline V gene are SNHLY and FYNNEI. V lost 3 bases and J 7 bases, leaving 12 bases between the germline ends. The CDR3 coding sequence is TGTGCCAGCAGTGACGGGACCCTAGGGACCCAGTACTTC. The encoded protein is CASSDGTLGTQYF.

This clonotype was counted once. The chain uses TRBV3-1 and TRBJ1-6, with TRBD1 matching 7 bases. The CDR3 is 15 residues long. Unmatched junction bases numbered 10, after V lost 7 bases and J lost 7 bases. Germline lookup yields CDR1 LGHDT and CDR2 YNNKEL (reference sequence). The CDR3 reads CASTWAGTENSPLHF. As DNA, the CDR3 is TGTGCCAGCACCTGGGCCGGGACAGAAAATTCACCCCTCCACTTT. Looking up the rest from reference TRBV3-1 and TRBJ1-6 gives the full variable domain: DTAVSQTPKYLVTQMGNDKSIKCEQNLGHDTMYWYKQDSKKFLKIMFSYNNKELIINETVPNRFSPKSPDKAHLNLHINSLELGDSAVYFCASTWAGTENSPLHFGNGTRLTVT.

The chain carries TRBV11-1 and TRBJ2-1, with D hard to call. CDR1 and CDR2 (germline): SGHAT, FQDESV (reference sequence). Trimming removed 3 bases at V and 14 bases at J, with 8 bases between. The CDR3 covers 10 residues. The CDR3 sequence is CASSFPIEFF. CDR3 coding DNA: TGTGCCAGCAGCTTCCCGATTGAGTTCTTC.

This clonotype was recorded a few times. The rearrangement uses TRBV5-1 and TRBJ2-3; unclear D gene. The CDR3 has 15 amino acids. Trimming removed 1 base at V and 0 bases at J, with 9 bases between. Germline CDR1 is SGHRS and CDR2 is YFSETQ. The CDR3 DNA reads TGCGCCAGCAGCTTGTGGGCAGGAAGCACAGATACGCAGTATTTT. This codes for CASSLWAGSTDTQYF.

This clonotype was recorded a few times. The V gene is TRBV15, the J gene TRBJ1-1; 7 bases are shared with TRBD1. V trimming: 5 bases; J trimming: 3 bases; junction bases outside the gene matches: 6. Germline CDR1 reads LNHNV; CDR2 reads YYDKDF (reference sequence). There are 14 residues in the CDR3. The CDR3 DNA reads TGTGCCACCAGCCCCCGACAGGGATACACTGAAGCTTTCTTT. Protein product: CATSPRQGYTEAFF.

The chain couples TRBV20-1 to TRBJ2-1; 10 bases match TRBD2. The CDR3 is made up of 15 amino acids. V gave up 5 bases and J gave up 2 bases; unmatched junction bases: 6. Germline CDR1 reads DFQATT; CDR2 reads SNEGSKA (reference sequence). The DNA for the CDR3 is TGCAGTGCTCCCGAGCGGGGGGGTCCCTACAATGAGCAGTTCTTC. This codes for CSAPERGGPYNEQFF.

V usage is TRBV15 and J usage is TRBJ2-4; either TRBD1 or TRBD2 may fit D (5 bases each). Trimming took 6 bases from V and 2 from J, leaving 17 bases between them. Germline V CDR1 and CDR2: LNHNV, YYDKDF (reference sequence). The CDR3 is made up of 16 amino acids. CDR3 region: CATSPSPEGSKNIQYF. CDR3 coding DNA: TGTGCCACCAGTCCCTCCCCAGAGGGGTCCAAAAACATTCAGTACTTC.

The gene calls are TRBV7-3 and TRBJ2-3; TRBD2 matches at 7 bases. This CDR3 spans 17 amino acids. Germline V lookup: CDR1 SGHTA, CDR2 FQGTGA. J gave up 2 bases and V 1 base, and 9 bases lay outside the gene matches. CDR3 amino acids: CASSLKVPAGLTDTQYF. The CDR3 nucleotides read TGTGCCAGCAGCTTAAAGGTCCCAGCGGGGCTCACAGATACGCAGTATTTT.

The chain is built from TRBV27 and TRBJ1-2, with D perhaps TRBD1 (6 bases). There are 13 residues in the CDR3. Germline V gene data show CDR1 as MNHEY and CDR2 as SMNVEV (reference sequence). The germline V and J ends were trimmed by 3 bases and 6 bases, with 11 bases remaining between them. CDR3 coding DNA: TGTGCCAGCAGTTTGGTCAGGGGCAATGGCTACACCTTC. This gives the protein CASSLVRGNGYTF.

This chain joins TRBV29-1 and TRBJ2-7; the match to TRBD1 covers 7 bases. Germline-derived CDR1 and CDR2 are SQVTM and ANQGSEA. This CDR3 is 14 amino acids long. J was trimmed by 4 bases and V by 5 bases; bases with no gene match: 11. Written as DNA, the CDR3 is TGCAGCGTTCCAAAACAGGGGCAAGGGTACGAGCAGTACTTC. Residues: CSVPKQGQGYEQYF.

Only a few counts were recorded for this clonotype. The CDR3 loop reads CASSLGRTMYEQYF. The CDR3 DNA follows: TGTGCCAGCAGCTTAGGTCGGACTATGTACGAGCAGTACTTC. The rearrangement uses TRBV11-2 and TRBJ2-7, with D possibly matching TRBD2 (6 bases). This CDR3 is 14 amino acids long. Between the trimmed V and J ends, which lost 1 base and 4 bases, there was a span of 11 bases. Germline CDR1 and CDR2: SGHAT and FQNNGV.